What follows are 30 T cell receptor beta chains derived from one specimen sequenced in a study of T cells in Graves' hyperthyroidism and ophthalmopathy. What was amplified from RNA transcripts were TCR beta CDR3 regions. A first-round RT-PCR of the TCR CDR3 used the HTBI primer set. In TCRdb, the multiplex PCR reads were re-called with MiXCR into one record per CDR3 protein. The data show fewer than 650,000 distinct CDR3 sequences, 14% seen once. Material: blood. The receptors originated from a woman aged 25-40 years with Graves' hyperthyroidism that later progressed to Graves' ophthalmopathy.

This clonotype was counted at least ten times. In DNA form, the CDR3 reads TGTGCCAGCAGGAGCAGGACAGAGAGTTACAATGAGCAGTTCTTC. This gives the protein CASRSRTESYNEQFF. The chain links TRBV12-3 or TRBV12-4 to TRBJ2-1, with D tentatively TRBD1 (6 bases). Trimming removed 6 bases at V and 4 bases at J, with 16 bases between. The CDR3 sequence is 15 residues long.

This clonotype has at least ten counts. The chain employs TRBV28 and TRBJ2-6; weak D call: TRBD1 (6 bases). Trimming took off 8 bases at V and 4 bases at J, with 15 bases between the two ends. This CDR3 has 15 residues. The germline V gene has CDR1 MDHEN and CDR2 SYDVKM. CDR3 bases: TGTGCCAGCCTCCAACCAGGGGTCGGGGCCAACGTCCTGACTTTC. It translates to CASLQPGVGANVLTF.

This CDR3 is CASRIEDLAKNIQYF. CDR3 coding DNA: TGTGCCAGCCGCATCGAGGATCTTGCCAAAAACATTCAGTACTTC. The chain uses TRBV2 and TRBJ2-4; D remains unclear. CDR3 length equals 15 residues. The germline V gene has CDR1 SNHLY and CDR2 FYNNEI. The V gene lost 8 bases and the J gene lost 1 base, with 15 bases spanning the gap.

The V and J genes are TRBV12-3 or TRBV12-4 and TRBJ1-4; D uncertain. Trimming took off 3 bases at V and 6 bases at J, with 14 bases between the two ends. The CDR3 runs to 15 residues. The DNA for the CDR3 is TGTGCCAGCAGTTTGAGGCAGTCCGCTGATGAAAAACTGTTTTTT. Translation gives CASSLRQSADEKLFF.

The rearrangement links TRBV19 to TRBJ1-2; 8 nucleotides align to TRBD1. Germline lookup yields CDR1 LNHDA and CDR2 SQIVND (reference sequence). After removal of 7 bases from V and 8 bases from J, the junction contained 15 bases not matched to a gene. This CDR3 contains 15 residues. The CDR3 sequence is CASIESSGGAYGYTF. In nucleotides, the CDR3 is TGTGCCAGTATAGAGTCCTCAGGGGGCGCGTACGGCTACACCTTC.

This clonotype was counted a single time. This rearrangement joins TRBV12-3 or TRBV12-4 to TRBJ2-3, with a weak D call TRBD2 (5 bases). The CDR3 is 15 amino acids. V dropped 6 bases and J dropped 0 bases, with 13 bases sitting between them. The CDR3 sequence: CASSPPPGSTDTQYF. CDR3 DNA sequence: TGTGCCAGCAGCCCCCCCCCGGGAAGCACAGATACGCAGTATTTT.

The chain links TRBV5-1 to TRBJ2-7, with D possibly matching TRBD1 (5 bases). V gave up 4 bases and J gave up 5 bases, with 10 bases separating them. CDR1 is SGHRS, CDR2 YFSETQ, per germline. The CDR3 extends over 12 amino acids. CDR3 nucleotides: TGCGCCAGCAGCCCAGGGCCCCACGAGCAGTACTTC. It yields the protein CASSPGPHEQYF.

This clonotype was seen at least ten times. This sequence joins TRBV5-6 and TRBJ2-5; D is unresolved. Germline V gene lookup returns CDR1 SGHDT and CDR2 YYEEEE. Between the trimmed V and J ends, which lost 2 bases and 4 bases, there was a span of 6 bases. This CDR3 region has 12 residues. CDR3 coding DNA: TGTGCCAGCAGCTTATCGTCAGAGACCCAGTACTTC. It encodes CASSLSSETQYF. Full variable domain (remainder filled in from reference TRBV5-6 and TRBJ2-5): DAGVTQSPTHLIKTRGQQVTLRCSPKSGHDTVSWYQQALGQGPQFIFQYYEEEERQRGNFPDRFSGHQFPNYSSELNVNALLLGDSALYLCASSLSSETQYFGPGTRLLVL.

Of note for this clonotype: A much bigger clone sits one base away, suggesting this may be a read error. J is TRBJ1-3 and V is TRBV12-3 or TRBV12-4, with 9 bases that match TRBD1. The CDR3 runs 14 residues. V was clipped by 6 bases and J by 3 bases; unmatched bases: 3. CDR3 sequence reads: CASRRTGDGNTIYF. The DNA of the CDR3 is TGTGCCAGCAGGAGGACAGGGGATGGAAACACCATATATTTT.

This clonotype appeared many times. The CDR3 protein is CASSLIGTAATEAFF. The CDR3 DNA reads as TGTGCCAGCAGCTTAATAGGGACGGCGGCCACTGAAGCTTTCTTT. This chain joins TRBV7-2 and TRBJ1-1; maybe TRBD1 (5 bases). The ends were cut back, 2 bases at V and 4 bases at J, with 14 bases in the middle. The CDR3 loop spans 15 amino acids. Germline-derived CDR1 and CDR2 are SGHTA and FQGNSA.

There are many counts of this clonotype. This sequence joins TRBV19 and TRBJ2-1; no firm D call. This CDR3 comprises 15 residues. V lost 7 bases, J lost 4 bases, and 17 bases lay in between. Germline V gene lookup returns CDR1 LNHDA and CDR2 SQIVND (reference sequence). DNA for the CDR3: TGTGCCAGTAAGGTGGGTTTGGGATTTTACAATGAGCAGTTCTTC. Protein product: CASKVGLGFYNEQFF.

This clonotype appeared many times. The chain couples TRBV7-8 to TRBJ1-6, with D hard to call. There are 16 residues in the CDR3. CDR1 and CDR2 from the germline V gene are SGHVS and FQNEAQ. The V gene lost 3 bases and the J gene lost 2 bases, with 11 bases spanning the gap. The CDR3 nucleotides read TGTGCCAGCAGCTTGGCCGGTGGCACCTATAATTCACCCCTCCACTTT. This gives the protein CASSLAGGTYNSPLHF.

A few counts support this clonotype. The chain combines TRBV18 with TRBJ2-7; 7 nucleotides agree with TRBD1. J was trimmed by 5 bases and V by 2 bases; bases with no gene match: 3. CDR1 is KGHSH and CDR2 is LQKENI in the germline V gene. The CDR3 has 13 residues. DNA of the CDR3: TGTGCCAGCTCACCAAACGACAGGGACGAGCAGTACTTC. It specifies CASSPNDRDEQYF.

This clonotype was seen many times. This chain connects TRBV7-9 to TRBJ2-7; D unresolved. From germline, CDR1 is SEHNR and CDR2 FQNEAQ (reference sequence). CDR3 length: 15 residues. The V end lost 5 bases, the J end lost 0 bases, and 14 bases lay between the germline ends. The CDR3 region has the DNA TGTGCCAGCAGCGGCAGGATTTACGGCTCCTACGAGCAGTACTTC. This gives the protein CASSGRIYGSYEQYF.

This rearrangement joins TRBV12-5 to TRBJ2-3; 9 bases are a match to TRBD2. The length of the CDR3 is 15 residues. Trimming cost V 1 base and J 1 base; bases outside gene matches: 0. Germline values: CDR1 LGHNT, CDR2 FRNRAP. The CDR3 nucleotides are TGTGCTAGTGGTTTGGGGACTAGCGGCACAGATACGCAGTATTTT. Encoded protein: CASGLGTSGTDTQYF.

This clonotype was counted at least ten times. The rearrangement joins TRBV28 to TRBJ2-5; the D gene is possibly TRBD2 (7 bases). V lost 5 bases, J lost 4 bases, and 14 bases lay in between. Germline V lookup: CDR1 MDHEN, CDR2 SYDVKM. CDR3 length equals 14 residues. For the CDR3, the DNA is TGTGCCAGCAGTCCGGAGGGGGGGGCAGAGACCCAGTACTTC. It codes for CASSPEGGAETQYF. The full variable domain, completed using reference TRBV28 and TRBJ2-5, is DVKVTQSSRYLVKRTGEKVFLECVQDMDHENMFWYRQDPGLGLRLIYFSYDVKMKEKGDIPEGYSVSREKKERFSLILESASTNQTSMYLCASSPEGGAETQYFGPGTRLLVL.

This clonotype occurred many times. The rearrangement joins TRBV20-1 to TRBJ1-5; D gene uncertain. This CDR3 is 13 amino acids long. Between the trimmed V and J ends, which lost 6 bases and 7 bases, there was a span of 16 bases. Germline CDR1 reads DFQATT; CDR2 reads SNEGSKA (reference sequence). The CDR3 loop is CSAGRTSGQPQHF. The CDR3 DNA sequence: TGCAGTGCAGGTCGGACGTCTGGACAGCCCCAGCATTTT.

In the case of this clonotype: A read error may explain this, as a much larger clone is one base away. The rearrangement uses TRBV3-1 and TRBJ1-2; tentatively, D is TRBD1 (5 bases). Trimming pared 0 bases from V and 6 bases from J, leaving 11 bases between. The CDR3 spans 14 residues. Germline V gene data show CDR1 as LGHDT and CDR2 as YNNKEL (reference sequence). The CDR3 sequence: CASSQDRGIHGYTF. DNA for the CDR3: TGTGCCAGCAGCCAAGATCGGGGGATCCATGGCTACACCTTC.

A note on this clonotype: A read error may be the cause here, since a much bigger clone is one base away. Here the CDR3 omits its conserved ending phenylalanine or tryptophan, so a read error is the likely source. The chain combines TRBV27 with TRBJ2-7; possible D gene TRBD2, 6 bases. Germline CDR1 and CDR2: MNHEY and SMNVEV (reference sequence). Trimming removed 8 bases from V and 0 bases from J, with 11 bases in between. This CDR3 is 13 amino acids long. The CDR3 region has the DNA TGTGCCAGCGCTACTAGCCTCTCCTACGAGCAGTACTCC. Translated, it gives CASATSLSYEQYS.

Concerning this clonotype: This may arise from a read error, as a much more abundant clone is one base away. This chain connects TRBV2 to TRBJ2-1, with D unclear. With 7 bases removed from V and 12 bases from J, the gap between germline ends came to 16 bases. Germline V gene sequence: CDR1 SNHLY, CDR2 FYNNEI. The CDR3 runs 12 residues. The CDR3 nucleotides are TGTGCCAGCACCCTAAGGGATATCAGGCAGTTCTTC. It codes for CASTLRDIRQFF.

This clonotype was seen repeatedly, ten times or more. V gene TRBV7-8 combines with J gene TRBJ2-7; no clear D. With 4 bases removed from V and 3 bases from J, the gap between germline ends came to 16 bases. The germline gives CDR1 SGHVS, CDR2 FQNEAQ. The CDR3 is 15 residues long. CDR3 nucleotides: TGTGCCAGCAGCTGGCTACCTGAACCCAACTACGAGCAGTACTTC. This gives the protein CASSWLPEPNYEQYF.

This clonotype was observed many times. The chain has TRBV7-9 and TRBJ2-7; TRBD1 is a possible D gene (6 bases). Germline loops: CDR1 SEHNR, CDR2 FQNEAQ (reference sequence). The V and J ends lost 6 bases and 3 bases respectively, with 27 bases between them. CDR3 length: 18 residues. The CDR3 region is CASRGGGLSSSARYEQYF. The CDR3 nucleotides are TGTGCCAGCAGAGGGGGTGGCCTTAGTTCGTCGGCGCGCTACGAGCAGTACTTC.

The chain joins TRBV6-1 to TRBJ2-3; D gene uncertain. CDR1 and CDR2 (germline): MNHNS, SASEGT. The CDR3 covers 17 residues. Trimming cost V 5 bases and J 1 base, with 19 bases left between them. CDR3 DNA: TGTGCCAGCAGTCTCCCGTTTGCTACCGCGGGCACAGATACGCAGTATTTT. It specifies CASSLPFATAGTDTQYF.

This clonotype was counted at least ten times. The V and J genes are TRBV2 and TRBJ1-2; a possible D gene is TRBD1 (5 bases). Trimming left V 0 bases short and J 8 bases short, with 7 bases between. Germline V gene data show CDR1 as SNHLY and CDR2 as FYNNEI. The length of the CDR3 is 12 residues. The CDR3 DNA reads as TGTGCCAGCAGTGAAGCAGGGGAAGGCTACACCTTC. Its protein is CASSEAGEGYTF.

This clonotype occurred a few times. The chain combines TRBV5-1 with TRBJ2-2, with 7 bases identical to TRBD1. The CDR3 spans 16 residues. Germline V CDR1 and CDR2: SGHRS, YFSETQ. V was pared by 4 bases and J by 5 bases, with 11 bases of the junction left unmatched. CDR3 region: CASSPYRGASTGELFF. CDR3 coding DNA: TGCGCCAGCAGCCCCTACAGGGGTGCGAGTACCGGGGAGCTGTTTTTT. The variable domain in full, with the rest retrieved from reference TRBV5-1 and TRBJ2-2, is KAGVTQTPRYLIKTRGQQVTLSCSPISGHRSVSWYQQTPGQGLQFLFEYFSETQRNKGNFPGRFSGRQFSNSRSEMNVSTLELGDSALYLCASSPYRGASTGELFFGEGSRLTVL.

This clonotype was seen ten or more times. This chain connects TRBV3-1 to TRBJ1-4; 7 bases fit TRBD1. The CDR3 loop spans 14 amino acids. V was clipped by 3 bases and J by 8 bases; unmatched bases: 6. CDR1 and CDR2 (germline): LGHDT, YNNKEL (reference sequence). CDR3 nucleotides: TGTGCCAGCAGCCACGGACAGGAACGGGAAAAACTGTTTTTT. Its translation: CASSHGQEREKLFF.

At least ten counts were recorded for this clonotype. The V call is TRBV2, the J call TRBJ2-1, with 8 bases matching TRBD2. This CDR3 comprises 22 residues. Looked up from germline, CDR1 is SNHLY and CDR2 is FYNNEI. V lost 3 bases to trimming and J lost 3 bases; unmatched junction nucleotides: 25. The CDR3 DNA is TGTGCCAGCAGTGATTTCGGGGGGTGGTCGGGAGGGCCTCCCCCCCGCTACAATGAGCAGTTCTTC. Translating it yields CASSDFGGWSGGPPPRYNEQFF.

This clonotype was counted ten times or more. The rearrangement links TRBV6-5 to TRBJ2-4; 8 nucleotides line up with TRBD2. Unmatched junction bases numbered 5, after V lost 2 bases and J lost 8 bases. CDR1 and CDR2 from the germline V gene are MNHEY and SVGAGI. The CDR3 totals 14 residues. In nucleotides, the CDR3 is TGTGCCAGCAGTTACGCGGGGGGCGCGGACATTCAGTACTTC. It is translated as CASSYAGGADIQYF.

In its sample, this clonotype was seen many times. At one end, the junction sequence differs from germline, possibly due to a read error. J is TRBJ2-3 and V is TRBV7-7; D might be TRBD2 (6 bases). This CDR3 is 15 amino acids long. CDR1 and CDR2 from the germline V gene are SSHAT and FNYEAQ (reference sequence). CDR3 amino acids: CASSPGLTGTDTQYF. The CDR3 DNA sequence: TGTGCTAGCAGTCCCGGACTAACCGGCACAGATACGCAGTATTTT.

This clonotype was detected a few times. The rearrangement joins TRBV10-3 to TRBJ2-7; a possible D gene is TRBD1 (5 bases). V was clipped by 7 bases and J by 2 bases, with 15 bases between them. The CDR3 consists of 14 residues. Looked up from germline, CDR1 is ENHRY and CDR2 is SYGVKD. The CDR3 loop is CAIKEGEGAYEQYF. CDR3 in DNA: TGTGCCATCAAAGAAGGGGAAGGGGCCTACGAGCAGTACTTC.